Given below is one T cell receptor beta chain in context. This entry comes from a study of cytomegalovirus exposure and HLA in healthy donors. Germline V gene lookup returns CDR1 SGHDN and CDR2 FVKESK. This CDR3 contains 16 residues. V shed 4 bases and J shed 0 bases, with 13 bases lying between them. The study ran its PCR with 60 Vbeta and 13 Jbeta primers. Libraries were prepared by immunoSEQ multiplex PCR; TCRdb keeps only in-frame clonotypes and omits some of them. The sample has tens of thousands of clones; approximately 84% are singletons. The receptor was derived from a man aged 45-65 years in good health and CMV-seronegative. The sequencing input was PBMCs. The rearrangement joins TRBV14 to TRBJ2-4; D is possibly TRBD1 (5 bases). The CDR3 sequence: CASSPGHFIAKNIQYF. CDR3 sequence (DNA): TGTGCCAGCAGCCCAGGACATTTTATAGCCAAAAACATTCAGTACTTC.